The clone carrying this T cell receptor beta chain was found a few times. This entry is derived from a study of CD8 T cells in Susac syndrome. An input of about 0.45 to 1 ug of RNA was subjected to reverse transcription using random hexamers. MiXCR, run by TCRdb on the immunoSEQ multiplex PCR reads, gives a single entry per CDR3 protein. This repertoire shows about 300,000 distinct CDR3 sequences, around nine tenths found once; its top ten account for around 0.18%. Germline CDR1 reads SGHAT; CDR2 reads FQNNGV. This CDR3 is 13 amino acids long. Trimming left V 1 base short and J 2 bases short, with 6 bases between.

Sequencing input: CD8+ T cells from PBMCs. This receptor was obtained from a human donor with multiple sclerosis. The V call is TRBV11-2, the J call TRBJ2-7; D is perhaps TRBD1 (5 bases). CDR3 residues: CASSLGTTYEQYF. The CDR3 nucleotides are TGTGCCAGCAGCTTAGGGACAACCTACGAGCAGTACTTC.